The next 14 T cell receptor beta chains were all read from a single sample in a study of T cell clonality in common variable immunodeficiency. The assay was immunoSEQ multiplex PCR, and TCRdb's table has in-frame clones only and misses some. The data show tens of thousands of clones, with none appearing a single time. Sequencing was performed on peripheral blood mononuclear cells. The receptors here all came from a person between 18 and 70 years old in good health.

The sample holds many counts of this clone. The CDR3 end is not reached by the read, which stops 3 residues before it; the germline J gene fills it in. The chain combines TRBV27 with TRBJ2-3, with D tentatively TRBD2 (5 bases). The CDR3 has 16 amino acids. From germline, CDR1 is MNHEY and CDR2 SMNVEV (reference sequence). Trimming removed 2 bases at V and 0 bases at J, with 12 bases between. The sequenced part of the CDR3 DNA is TGTGCCAGCAGTTTACTTGGAGCGGCTAGCACAGATACG. It codes for CASSLLGAASTDT. The complete CDR3 sequence is CASSLLGAASTDTQYF.

This clone appeared many times. Coverage ceases 3 residues before the CDR3 finishes, and the germline J gene fills in the end. The chain couples TRBV10-3 to TRBJ2-7, with D tentatively TRBD1 (6 bases). From germline, CDR1 is ENHRY and CDR2 SYGVKD. The CDR3 has 14 residues. V gave up 4 bases and J gave up 0 bases, with 10 bases separating them. CDR3: CAISAGVDSYEQYF. The DNA read from the CDR3 is TGTGCCATCAGTGCAGGGGTGGACTCCTACGAG.

In this sample, this clone turned up many times. The read terminates 3 residues before the CDR3 end, so the remaining end is supplied by the germline J gene. The V gene is TRBV19, the J gene TRBJ2-3; 8 bases are a match to TRBD2. The CDR3 loop spans 20 amino acids. CDR1 LNHDA and CDR2 SQIVND come from the germline V gene (reference sequence). V lost 4 bases and J lost 0; bases outside the gene matches: 18. The covered CDR3 bases are TGTGCCAGTAGTAAGGGCGGGGGGACCTCCCCCCGTACTAGCACAGATACG. Amino acids: CASSKGGGTSPRTSTDT. The CDR3 reads in full as CASSKGGGTSPRTSTDTQYF.

This clone was recorded a few times. The observed sequence ends 3 residues before the CDR3 terminus, with the missing tail filled in from the germline J gene. The chain has TRBV6-2 or TRBV6-3 and TRBJ2-3; 9 bases are a match to TRBD1. J was trimmed by 2 bases and V by 6 bases; bases with no gene match: 6. Germline values: CDR1 MNHEY, CDR2 SVGEGT. CDR3 size: 15 residues. The CDR3 bases that were read are TGTGCCAGCAGAACGGGGACAGGGCCCACAGATACG. This translates into CASRTGTGPTDT. The CDR3 in its entirety is CASRTGTGPTDTQYF.

This clone was detected many times. The read terminates 3 residues before the CDR3 end, so the remaining end is supplied by the germline J gene. This sequence joins TRBV19 and TRBJ1-3; D may be TRBD1 (5 bases). The CDR3 loop spans 18 amino acids. V shed 4 bases and J shed 0 bases, with 19 bases lying between them. Germline CDR1 is LNHDA and CDR2 is SQIVND (reference sequence). The CDR3 protein is CASSTPGVRVDSGNTIYF. The sequenced part of the CDR3 DNA is TGTGCCAGTAGTACTCCGGGAGTCAGGGTGGACTCTGGAAACACC.

This clone was counted at least ten times. The read terminates 3 residues before the CDR3 end, so the remaining end is supplied by the germline J gene. J is TRBJ2-5 and V is TRBV7-2, with 8 positions matching TRBD1. This CDR3 contains 15 residues. CDR1 is SGHTA and CDR2 is FQGNSA in the germline V gene. V lost 1 base, J lost 5 bases, and 6 bases stayed unmatched. The sequenced CDR3 bases are TGTGCCAGCAGCTTAGGGACAGGGTTAGTGGAGACC. Translated: CASSLGTGLVET. Given in full, the CDR3 is CASSLGTGLVETQYF.

This clone was seen a handful of times. A read error is the likely source, as a far larger clone sits one nucleotide away. The read terminates 3 residues before the CDR3 end, so the remaining end is supplied by the germline J gene. The genes are TRBV7-3 and TRBJ2-1, with TRBD2 matching 9 bases. The CDR3 extends over 17 amino acids. Trimming took 7 bases from V and 8 from J; bases not matched to a gene: 18. CDR1 and CDR2 from the germline V gene are SGHTA and FQGTGA. CDR3 bases read: TGTGCCAGCATCCCCAACCCGAGCGGGAGGATCGAAGATGAG. Protein: CASIPNPSGRIEDE. The full CDR3 is CASIPNPSGRIEDEQFF.

This clone showed up many times. From the germline J gene comes the end of the CDR3, since the read stops 3 residues before it. The chain recombines TRBV10-1 with TRBJ2-4; no clear D gene. Deletions cut 3 bases from V and 6 bases from J, with 9 bases between. This CDR3 spans 13 amino acids. Germline CDR1 is WNHNN and CDR2 is SYGVQD (reference sequence). The covered CDR3 bases are TGCGCCAGCAGTGAATCCAGGTTAAACATT. Its translation: CASSESRLNI. Given in full, the CDR3 is CASSESRLNIQYF.

This clone was recorded at least ten times. The missing CDR3 end, 3 residues past where the read stops, is filled in from the germline J gene. The chain employs TRBV7-2 and TRBJ2-7, with TRBD1 matching 11 bases. The junction had 4 bases not matched to a gene; V was cut back by 3 bases and J by 6 bases. Per the germline V gene, CDR1 is SGHTA and CDR2 is FQGNSA. The CDR3 sequence is 14 residues long. The covered CDR3 bases are TGTGCCAGCAGCTTGGGACAGGGGGAAGGCGAG. Translation: CASSLGQGEGE. The whole CDR3 sequence is CASSLGQGEGEQYF.

At least ten counts were recorded for this clone. The part of the CDR3 DNA that was read is TGTGCCAGCAGTGAACGGGCGAGACTAGCGGGCACAGATACG. Protein sequence: CASSERARLAGTDT. The whole CDR3 sequence is CASSERARLAGTDTQYF. This sequence joins TRBV2 and TRBJ2-3, with 9 bases identical to TRBD2. From the germline J gene comes the end of the CDR3, since the read stops 3 residues before it. V was pared by 2 bases and J by 1 base, with 7 bases of the junction left unmatched. The germline V gene encodes CDR1 SNHLY and CDR2 FYNNEI. CDR3 length: 17 residues.

This clone has ten or more counts. The CDR3 is cut off 3 residues early in the read; its end comes from the germline J gene. The chain uses TRBV12-3 or TRBV12-4 and TRBJ2-1; D is perhaps TRBD1 (7 bases). The CDR3 sequence is 13 residues long. The V end lost 1 base, the J end lost 9 bases, and 10 bases lay between the germline ends. CDR3 protein: CASSLGRGLEQFF. The covered CDR3 bases are TGTGCCAGCAGTTTAGGGAGGGGGCTTGAG.

This clone has a count of ten or more. The sequenced part of the CDR3 DNA is TGCAGCGTTGATGGAGAGGGGGCAGACATT. Protein: CSVDGEGADI. The entire CDR3 sequence reads CSVDGEGADIQYF. The chain carries TRBV29-1 and TRBJ2-4, with TRBD1 matching 7 bases. The CDR3 extends 3 residues past the end of the read, so its final part is completed from the germline J gene. The germline gives CDR1 SQVTM, CDR2 ANQGSEA. The CDR3 runs 13 residues. V trimming: 3 bases; J trimming: 8 bases; junction bases outside the gene matches: 7.

In regard to this clone: Read coverage stops 3 residues before the CDR3 terminus; the germline J gene supplies the remainder. V and J are TRBV11-2 and TRBJ2-7, with 10 bases that match TRBD2. The CDR3 covers 14 residues. The germline V gene has CDR1 SGHAT and CDR2 FQNNGV. Trimming at V came to 8 bases and at J to 2 bases, leaving 6 bases not matched to a gene. The CDR3 DNA, read in part, is TGTGCCAGCGGTCTAGCGGGAGTTGCCTACGAG. Its protein product is CASGLAGVAYE. The full CDR3 reads CASGLAGVAYEQYF.

This clone was seen many times. The read terminates 3 residues ahead of where the CDR3 ends, so the germline J gene completes it. The V gene is TRBV18, the J gene TRBJ1-1; TRBD1 matches at 7 bases. Germline CDR1 reads KGHSH; CDR2 reads LQKENI. The CDR3 is made up of 16 amino acids. Germline trimming cut 6 bases from V and 2 bases from J; bases unmatched to any gene: 12. This CDR3 is CASSPRGREINTEAFF. The DNA read from the CDR3 is TGTGCCAGCTCCCCCAGGGGGAGGGAGATAAACACTGAA.